Sequencing of this T cell receptor beta chain was carried out in a study of identical twins. TCRdb reprocessed the 5' RACE reads with MiXCR, giving one entry per CDR3 protein. The table has about 690,000 distinct CDR3 sequences, about 20% seen once. From germline, CDR1 is SQVTM and CDR2 ANQGSEA. The CDR3 sequence is 11 residues long. The ends were cut back, 6 bases at V and 10 bases at J, with 15 bases in the middle. This clonotype occurred a few times. The same data also went into a second study, on T cells expressing NK-cell markers.

The chain has TRBV29-1 and TRBJ1-1, with unresolved D. The sample taken for sequencing was PBMCs. This sequence was found in a woman younger than 35 in good health. CDR3 in amino acids: CSVTHGLGAFF. Here the CDR3 DNA reads TGCAGCGTGACACATGGTTTGGGAGCTTTCTTT.